This TCR beta chain was found in a study of blood T cell repertoires in COVID-19. Sequencing was performed with immunoSEQ multiplex PCR; in TCRdb, only in-frame clones are kept and a portion is missing. The sample shows around 80,000 clones, about 87% of them seen only once. The sequencing sample was made of peripheral blood. The sequence came from a human donor in a cohort sampled during active COVID-19.

Here the CDR3 DNA reads TGTGCTAGTGGACCCCGGGGGGGCACTGAAGCTTTCTTT. Its translation is CASGPRGGTEAFF. The rearrangement joins TRBV12-5 to TRBJ1-1, with D possibly matching TRBD1 (5 bases). Germline V CDR1 and CDR2: LGHNT, FRNRAP. CDR3 size: 13 residues. V was pared by 6 bases and J by 4 bases, with 12 bases between.